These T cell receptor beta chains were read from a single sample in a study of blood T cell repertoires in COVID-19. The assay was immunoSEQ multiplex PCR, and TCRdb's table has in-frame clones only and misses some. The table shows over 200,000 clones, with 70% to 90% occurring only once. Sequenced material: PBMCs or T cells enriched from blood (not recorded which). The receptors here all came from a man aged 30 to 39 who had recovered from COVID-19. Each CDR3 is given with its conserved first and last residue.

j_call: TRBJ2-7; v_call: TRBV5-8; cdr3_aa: CASSLLSGPYEQYF
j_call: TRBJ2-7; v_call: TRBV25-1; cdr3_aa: CASSERGSGRLYEQYF
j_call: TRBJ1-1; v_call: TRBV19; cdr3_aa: CASSRGPGRGTEAFF
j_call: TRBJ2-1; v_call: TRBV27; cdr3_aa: CASSLAGEGNNEQFF
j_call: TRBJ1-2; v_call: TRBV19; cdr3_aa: CASSKPPRNYGYTF
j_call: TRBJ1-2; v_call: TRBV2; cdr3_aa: CASSELQGNYGYTF
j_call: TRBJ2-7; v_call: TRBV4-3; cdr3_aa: CASSQDLAGSYEQYF
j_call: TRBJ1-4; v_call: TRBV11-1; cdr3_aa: CASSESATNEKLFF
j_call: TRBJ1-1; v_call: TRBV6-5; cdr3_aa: CASSYSILGLTEAFF
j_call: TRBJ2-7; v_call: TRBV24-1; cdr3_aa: CATSEPTAGILSF
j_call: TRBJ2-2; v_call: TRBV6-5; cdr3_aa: CASNRGAGELFF
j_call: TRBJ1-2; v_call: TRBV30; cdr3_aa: CAGTASGKANYGYTF
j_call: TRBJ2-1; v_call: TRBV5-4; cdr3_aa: CASSFGGLSYNEQFF
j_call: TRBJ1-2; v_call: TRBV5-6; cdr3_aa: CASSPGTGYYGYTF
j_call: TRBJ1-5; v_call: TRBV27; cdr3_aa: CASSRDRVQPQHF
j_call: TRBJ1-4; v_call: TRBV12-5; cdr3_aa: CASVGQGEDEKLFF
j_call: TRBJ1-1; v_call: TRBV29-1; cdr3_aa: CSVGGTVSLNTEAFF
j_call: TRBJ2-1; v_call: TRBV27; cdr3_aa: CASKGGTSYNEQFF
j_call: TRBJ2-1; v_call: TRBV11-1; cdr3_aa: CASSSGAGVVYNEQFF
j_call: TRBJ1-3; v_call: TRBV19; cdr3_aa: CASSMDKSSGNTIYF
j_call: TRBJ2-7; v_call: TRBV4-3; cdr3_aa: CASSQEAGGEQYF
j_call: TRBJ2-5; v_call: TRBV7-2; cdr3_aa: CASSFRGGSGETQYF
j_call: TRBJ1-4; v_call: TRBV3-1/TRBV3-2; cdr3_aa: CASSQGRGFNEKLFF
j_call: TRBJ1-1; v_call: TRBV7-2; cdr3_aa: CASSSYGTSFEAFF
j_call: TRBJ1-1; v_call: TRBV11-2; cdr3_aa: CASSWRGGTNTEAFF
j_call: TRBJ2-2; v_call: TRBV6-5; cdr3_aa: CASSYSIRGAGGELFF
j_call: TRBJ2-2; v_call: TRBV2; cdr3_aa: CASSERGGLNTGELFF
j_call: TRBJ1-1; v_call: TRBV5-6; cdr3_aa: CASSLVGGSEAFF
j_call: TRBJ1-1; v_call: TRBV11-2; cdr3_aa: CASSLEAVNTEAFF
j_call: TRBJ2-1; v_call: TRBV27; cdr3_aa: CASLSGMDGNEQFF
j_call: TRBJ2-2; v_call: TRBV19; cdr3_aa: CASSISLTADIGELFF
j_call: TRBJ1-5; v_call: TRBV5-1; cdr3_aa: CASSFNPNQPQHF
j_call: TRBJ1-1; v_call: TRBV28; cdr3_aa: CASSFYVWAGTEAFF
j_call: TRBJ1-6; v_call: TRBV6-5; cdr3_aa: CASSHLGDTPRLLHF
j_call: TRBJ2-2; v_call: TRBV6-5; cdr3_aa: CASSYSGEAGELFF
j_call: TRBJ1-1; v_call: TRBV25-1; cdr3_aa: CASSEATLRTEAFF
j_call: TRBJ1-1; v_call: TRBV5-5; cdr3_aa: CASSLAPWIADTEAFF
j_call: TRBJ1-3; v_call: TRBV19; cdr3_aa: CASTPLDSLSGNTIYF
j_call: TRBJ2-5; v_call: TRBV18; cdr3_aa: CASSPRVQETQYF
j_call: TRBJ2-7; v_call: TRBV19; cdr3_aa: CASSIGQGYEQYF
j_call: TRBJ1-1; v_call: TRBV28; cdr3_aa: CASSGQANTEAFF
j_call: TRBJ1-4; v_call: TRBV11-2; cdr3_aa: CASSHGQVIEKLFF
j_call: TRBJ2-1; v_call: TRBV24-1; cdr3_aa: CATSDSPGQGAREQFF
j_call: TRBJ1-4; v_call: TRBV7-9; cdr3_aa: CASTGGQFSNEKLFF
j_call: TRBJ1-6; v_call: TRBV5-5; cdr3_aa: CASSPTWDRVRSIYNSPLHF
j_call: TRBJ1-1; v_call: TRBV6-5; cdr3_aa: CASSINRVSITEAFF
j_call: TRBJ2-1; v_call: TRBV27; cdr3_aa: CASKFSERGTNYNEQFF